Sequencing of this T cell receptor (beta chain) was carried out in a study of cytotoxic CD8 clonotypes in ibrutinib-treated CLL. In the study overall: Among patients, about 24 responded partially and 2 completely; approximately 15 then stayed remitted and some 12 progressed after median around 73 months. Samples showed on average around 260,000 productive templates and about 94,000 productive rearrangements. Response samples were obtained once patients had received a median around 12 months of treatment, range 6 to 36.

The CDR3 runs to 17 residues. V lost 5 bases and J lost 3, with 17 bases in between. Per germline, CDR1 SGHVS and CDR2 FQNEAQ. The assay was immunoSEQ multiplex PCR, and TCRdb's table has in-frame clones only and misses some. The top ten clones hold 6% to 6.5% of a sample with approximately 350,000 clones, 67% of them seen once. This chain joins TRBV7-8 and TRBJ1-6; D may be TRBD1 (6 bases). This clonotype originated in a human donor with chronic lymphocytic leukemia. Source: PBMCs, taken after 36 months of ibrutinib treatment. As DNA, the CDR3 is TGTGCCAGCAGCCGATGGGTCACGACAGGCTATAATTCACCCCTCCACTTT. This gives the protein CASSRWVTTGYNSPLHF.